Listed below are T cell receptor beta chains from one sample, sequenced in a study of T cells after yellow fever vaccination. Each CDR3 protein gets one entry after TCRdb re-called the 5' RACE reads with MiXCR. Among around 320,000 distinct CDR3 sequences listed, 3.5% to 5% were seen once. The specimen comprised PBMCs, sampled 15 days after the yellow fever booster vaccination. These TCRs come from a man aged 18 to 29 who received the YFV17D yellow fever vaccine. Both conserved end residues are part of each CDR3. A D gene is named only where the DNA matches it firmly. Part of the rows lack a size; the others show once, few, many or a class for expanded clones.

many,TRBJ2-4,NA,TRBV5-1,CASSLGTATANIQYF,TGCGCCAGCAGCTTGGGGACAGCGACCGCCAACATTCAGTACTTC
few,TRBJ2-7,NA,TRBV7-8,CASSPRMSSYEQYF,TGTGCCAGCAGCCCCAGGATGAGCTCCTACGAGCAGTACTTC
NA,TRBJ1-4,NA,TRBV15,CATSPRNRGDEKLFF,TGTGCCACCAGCCCCCGTAACCGAGGGGATGAAAAACTGTTTTTT
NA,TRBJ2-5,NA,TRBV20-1,CSANQVHETQYF,TGCAGTGCTAATCAGGTCCATGAGACCCAGTACTTC
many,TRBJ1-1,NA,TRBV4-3,CASSQEVFWGNTEAFF,TGCGCCAGCAGCCAAGAGGTTTTTTGGGGGAACACTGAAGCTTTCTTT
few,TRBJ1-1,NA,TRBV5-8,CASSLAGVTEAFF,TGTGCCAGCAGCTTGGCGGGAGTGACTGAAGCTTTCTTT
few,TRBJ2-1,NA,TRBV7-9,CASSLPTGLPGEQFF,TGTGCCAGCAGCTTACCTACGGGACTGCCAGGTGAGCAGTTCTTC
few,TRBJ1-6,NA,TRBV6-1,CASSEERGAPLHF,TGTGCCAGCAGTGAAGAACGGGGGGCCCCCCTCCACTTT
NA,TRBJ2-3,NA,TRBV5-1,CASSLIPTDTQYF,TGCGCCAGCAGCTTGATTCCCACAGATACGCAGTATTTT
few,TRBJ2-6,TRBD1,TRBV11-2,CASSAPGQGIPGANVLTF,TGTGCCAGCAGCGCCCCGGGACAGGGAATTCCTGGGGCCAACGTCCTGACTTTC
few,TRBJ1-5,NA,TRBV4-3,CASSQGWSVGQPQHF,TGCGCCAGCAGCCAAGGCTGGTCTGTCGGTCAGCCCCAGCATTTT
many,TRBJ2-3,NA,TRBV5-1,CASSSSPSTDTQYF,TGCGCCAGCAGCTCGTCCCCTAGCACAGATACGCAGTATTTT